These 3 T cell receptor beta chains were all obtained from the same sample, sequenced in a study of beta chain features in type 1 diabetes. The whole isolated RNA underwent reverse transcription, so sequencing captured expressed TCRB transcripts. The method was immunoSEQ multiplex PCR; TCRdb's version includes in-frame clones alone and lacks a portion of them. The sample lists 300,000 to 400,000 clones, 8% to 10% seen once, with about 0.63% in the top ten. Their antigen targets remain unknown. Study observations and caveats: Among patients with Type 1 diabetes, TCRB CDR3s were moderately but significantly shorter in every one of the four CD4+ subsets.

The sample consisted of central memory CD4+ T cells from blood. These receptors all stem from a man aged 25-45 years with type 1 diabetes.

V gene TRBV30 combines with J gene TRBJ1-5; D remains ambiguous. Trimming cost V 2 bases and J 4 bases, with 9 bases left between them. The CDR3 has 13 amino acids. Germline loops: CDR1 GTSNPN, CDR2 SVGIG (reference sequence). The CDR3 nucleotides are TGTGCCTGGAGTTGGACTGCAAATCAGCCCCAGCATTTT. It is translated as CAWSWTANQPQHF.

The V and J genes are TRBV7-7 and TRBJ1-1; D ambiguous. The CDR3 has 13 residues. Trimming pared 5 bases from V and 4 bases from J, leaving 11 bases between. Germline values: CDR1 SSHAT, CDR2 FNYEAQ (reference sequence). CDR3 sequence: CASSPSFGTEAFF. The CDR3 bases are TGTGCCAGCAGCCCGTCGTTTGGCACTGAAGCTTTCTTT.

The table lists this clone with many counts. The chain combines TRBV10-3 with TRBJ1-1, with 8 bases matching TRBD1. J lost 0 bases, V lost 4 bases, and 10 bases had no gene match. The CDR3 loop spans 17 amino acids. Germline assignment: CDR1 ENHRY and CDR2 SYGVKD. As DNA, the CDR3 is TGTGCCATCAGTGGGAGACAGGGGAGGATGATGAACACTGAAGCTTTCTTT. It codes for CAISGRQGRMMNTEAFF.